A single sample is the source of the 22 T cell receptor beta chains below, sequenced in a study of early T cells in non-severe SARS-CoV-2 infection. Each CDR3 protein gets one entry after TCRdb re-called the 5' RACE reads with MiXCR. The repertoire has about 98,000 distinct CDR3 sequences, about an eighth of them found once; the top ten carry approximately 6.4%. Source material: whole blood. The receptors were sampled from an adult who was a healthcare worker with PCR-confirmed SARS-CoV-2 infection or an uninfected control (not recorded which).

This clonotype was seen at least ten times. This chain links TRBV27 with TRBJ2-5, with D tentatively TRBD2 (5 bases). The CDR3 runs 15 residues. Per germline, CDR1 MNHEY and CDR2 SMNVEV (reference sequence). Between the trimmed V and J ends, which lost 1 base and 3 bases, there was a span of 12 bases. CDR3 protein: CASSLFPGLKETQYF. The CDR3 DNA is TGTGCCAGCAGTTTATTCCCCGGACTTAAAGAGACCCAGTACTTC.

The chain joins TRBV5-1 to TRBJ2-1, with 8 nucleotides matching TRBD2. V trimming: 4 bases; J trimming: 7 bases; junction bases outside the gene matches: 4. Germline CDR1 SGHRS, CDR2 YFSETQ. The CDR3 is 13 amino acids. The CDR3 DNA reads as TGCGCCAGCAGCCCGGGACTAGGTAATGAGCAGTTCTTC. Translating it yields CASSPGLGNEQFF.

Only a few counts were recorded for this clonotype. This chain uses TRBV27 with TRBJ2-3; TRBD2 matches at 8 bases. The CDR3 is 15 residues long. CDR1 MNHEY and CDR2 SMNVEV come from the germline V gene (reference sequence). The V gene end was trimmed by 8 bases and the J gene end by 0 bases; junction bases not matched to a gene: 7. The CDR3, as DNA: TGTGCCAGCCGGGGGGGAACCGCTAGCACAGATACGCAGTATTTT. It encodes CASRGGTASTDTQYF.

The rearrangement joins TRBV2 to TRBJ2-7; TRBD2 is a possible D gene (5 bases). The CDR3 runs 13 residues. In germline, CDR1 is SNHLY, CDR2 FYNNEI. Trimming cost V 6 bases and J 9 bases, with 18 bases left between them. DNA for the CDR3: TGTGCCAGCAGCCCTGAAGGACTCCGCGGGCAGTACTTC. Protein product: CASSPEGLRGQYF. Based on the CDR3 plus reference TRBV2 and TRBJ2-7, the full variable domain is EPEVTQTPSHQVTQMGQEVILRCVPISNHLYFYWYRQILGQKVEFLVSFYNNEISEKSEIFDDQFSVERPDGSNFTLKIRSTKLEDSAMYFCASSPEGLRGQYFGPGTRLTVT.

The table lists this clonotype with many counts. The chain links TRBV6-5 to TRBJ2-7; weak D call: TRBD2 (6 bases). This CDR3 is 16 amino acids long. The germline gives CDR1 MNHEY, CDR2 SVGAGI. Trimming shortened V by 5 bases and J by 2 bases, and 19 bases separated the two germline ends. CDR3: CASSLGGVGGTYEQYF. The CDR3 DNA follows: TGTGCCAGCAGTCTCGGCGGAGTAGGCGGGACCTACGAGCAGTACTTC.

Many counts were recorded for this clonotype. This chain connects TRBV19 to TRBJ2-7; TRBD1 aligns across 8 bases. The CDR3 contains 15 residues. Germline values: CDR1 LNHDA, CDR2 SQIVND (reference sequence). The junction had 13 bases not matched to a gene; V was cut back by 7 bases and J by 5 bases. The CDR3 DNA is TGTGCCAGTACCGTAACCGGGACAGGATTCCACGAGCAGTACTTC. It codes for CASTVTGTGFHEQYF. Based on the CDR3 plus reference TRBV19 and TRBJ2-7, the full variable domain is DGGITQSPKYLFRKEGQNVTLSCEQNLNHDAMYWYRQDPGQGLRLIYYSQIVNDFQKGDIAEGYSVSREKKESFPLTVTSAQKNPTAFYLCASTVTGTGFHEQYFGPGTRLTVT.

This clonotype appeared a few times. The rearrangement uses TRBV2 and TRBJ2-7; TRBD1 aligns across 7 bases. V shed 9 bases, J shed 6 bases, and the junction held 11 bases outside the gene matches. Germline V CDR1 and CDR2: SNHLY, FYNNEI. The CDR3 has 13 amino acids. The CDR3 sequence is CASSGTVGGEQYF. CDR3 sequence (DNA): TGTGCCAGTTCCGGGACAGTTGGCGGCGAGCAGTACTTC. Full variable domain (missing parts from reference TRBV2 and TRBJ2-7): EPEVTQTPSHQVTQMGQEVILRCVPISNHLYFYWYRQILGQKVEFLVSFYNNEISEKSEIFDDQFSVERPDGSNFTLKIRSTKLEDSAMYFCASSGTVGGEQYFGPGTRLTVT.

This sequence joins TRBV29-1 and TRBJ1-1; D is unresolved. This CDR3 spans 11 amino acids. Trimming stripped 1 base from V and 4 bases from J, with 4 bases between. Germline V gene sequence: CDR1 SQVTM, CDR2 ANQGSEA. The CDR3 is CSVEATTEAFF. CDR3 nucleotides: TGCAGCGTTGAAGCTACCACTGAAGCTTTCTTT.

The V and J genes are TRBV30 and TRBJ2-7, with D unresolved. Trimming took off 1 base at V and 7 bases at J, with 8 bases between the two ends. The CDR3 totals 11 residues. Germline assignment: CDR1 GTSNPN and CDR2 SVGIG (reference sequence). CDR3 protein: CAWSAPREQYF. In nucleotides, the CDR3 is TGTGCCTGGAGTGCTCCCCGAGAGCAGTACTTC.

The V gene is TRBV7-7, the J gene TRBJ2-2; TRBD1 is a possible D gene (5 bases). CDR1 is SSHAT, CDR2 FNYEAQ, per germline (reference sequence). CDR3 size: 19 residues. Trimming removed 5 bases from V and 5 bases from J, with 27 bases in between. The CDR3 DNA reads TGTGCCAGCAGCGCTCAGGGTTCGGTTCTGAGAGACCTAACCGGGGAGCTGTTTTTT. Its protein is CASSAQGSVLRDLTGELFF.

The rearrangement joins TRBV12-3 or TRBV12-4 to TRBJ2-7; D is uncertain. V gave up 4 bases and J gave up 6 bases, with 7 bases separating them. The CDR3 spans 11 residues. CDR3 nucleotide sequence: TGTGCCAGCAGTTCTGACCGCGAGCAGTACTTC. It translates to CASSSDREQYF.

This clonotype was seen more than once but under ten times. This chain joins TRBV19 and TRBJ2-3; TRBD2 agrees at 7 bases. The CDR3 is 19 residues long. The germline CDR1 and CDR2 sequences are LNHDA and SQIVND (reference sequence). V lost 7 bases, J lost 1 base, and 20 bases stayed unmatched. In DNA, the CDR3 is TGTGCCAGTACCCCCCATTTCGGGAGGATTTCAAGCGGCACAGATACGCAGTATTTT. This translates into CASTPHFGRISSGTDTQYF.

This clonotype was seen at least ten times. The CDR3 coding sequence is TGTGCCATCTGGGGCGGGGCAGATACGCAGTATTTT. This codes for CAIWGGADTQYF. The J gene is TRBJ2-3, the V gene TRBV10-3, with D possibly TRBD2 on 6 matching bases. The V gene's germline CDR1 is ENHRY and CDR2 SYGVKD. This CDR3 has 12 amino acids. With 8 bases removed from V and 4 bases from J, the gap between germline ends came to 10 bases.

This clonotype was detected only a few times. V is TRBV27 and J is TRBJ2-1; 10 bases align to TRBD2. Germline trimming cut 8 bases from V and 7 bases from J; bases unmatched to any gene: 8. The CDR3 contains 14 residues. Germline values: CDR1 MNHEY, CDR2 SMNVEV (reference sequence). In DNA form, the CDR3 reads TGTGCCAGCGGTCAAGGACTAGCGGCGAATGAGCAGTTCTTC. It is translated as CASGQGLAANEQFF.

This clonotype was seen many times. This sequence joins TRBV21-1 and TRBJ2-7; the D segment call TRBD1 is taken from the table without a DNA check. TRBV21-1 has pseudogene status. This CDR3 comprises 18 residues. CDR3 residues: CASSKYAERPDSPYEQYF. The DNA of the CDR3 is TGTGCCAGCAGCAAATACGCCGAGCGGCCTGACAGTCCCTACGAGCAGTACTTC.

In its sample, this clonotype was seen once. This chain uses TRBV29-1 with TRBJ2-5, with 8 bases fitting TRBD2. Germline V gene data show CDR1 as SQVTM and CDR2 as ANQGSEA. The CDR3 has 12 residues. V lost 7 bases to trimming and J lost 0 bases; unmatched junction nucleotides: 1. The CDR3 here is CSAGGYQETQYF. DNA of the CDR3: TGCAGCGCGGGGGGGTACCAAGAGACCCAGTACTTC. Full variable domain (missing parts from reference TRBV29-1 and TRBJ2-5): SAVISQKPSRDICQRGTSLTIQCQVDSQVTMMFWYRQQPGQSLTLIATANQGSEATYESGFVIDKFPISRPNLTFSTLTVSNMSPEDSSIYLCSAGGYQETQYFGPGTRLLVL.

This clonotype was seen only a few times. The V gene is TRBV11-2, the J gene TRBJ2-1, with D unresolved. With 3 bases removed from V and 2 bases from J, the gap between germline ends came to 11 bases. CDR3 length: 15 amino acids. Germline V CDR1 and CDR2: SGHAT, FQNNGV. In DNA, the CDR3 is TGTGCCAGCAGCTTGACGGGCCTGACCTACAATGAGCAGTTCTTC. Its translation: CASSLTGLTYNEQFF.

The chain is built from TRBV4-1 and TRBJ2-7, with 8 bases identical to TRBD1. This CDR3 is built from 15 residues. The V gene's germline CDR1 is MGHRA and CDR2 YSYEKL. J gave up 5 bases and V 1 base, and 7 bases lay outside the gene matches. The CDR3 DNA reads TGCGCCAGCAGCCAAGTTGCGACAGGGGACCACGAGCAGTACTTC. Translating gives CASSQVATGDHEQYF.

This clonotype has ten or more counts. The chain links TRBV20-1 to TRBJ1-1; D is undetermined. This CDR3 region has 13 residues. In germline, CDR1 is DFQATT, CDR2 SNEGSKA (reference sequence). With 0 bases removed from V and 5 bases from J, the gap between germline ends came to 10 bases. The chain's CDR3 is CSARDLLETEAFF. CDR3 coding DNA: TGCAGTGCTAGAGATTTGCTAGAGACTGAAGCTTTCTTT.

There are a few counts of this clonotype. J is TRBJ2-3 and V is TRBV18; unclear D gene. Trimming stripped 0 bases from V and 2 bases from J, with 3 bases between. CDR3 length: 13 residues. From germline, CDR1 is KGHSH and CDR2 LQKENI. CDR3 sequence reads: CASSPPFTDTQYF. In DNA form, the CDR3 reads TGTGCCAGCTCACCACCCTTCACAGATACGCAGTATTTT.

This clonotype was seen ten or more times. The CDR3 DNA is TGTGCCAGCAGTTTTTCGGGGACAGGGGGTCCGTACTTC. This encodes CASSFSGTGGPYF. The V and J genes are TRBV27 and TRBJ2-7; 11 nucleotides line up with TRBD1. The CDR3 is 13 residues long. Losses at the gene ends were 3 bases for V and 12 bases for J; bases not matched to a gene: 7. Looked up from germline, CDR1 is MNHEY and CDR2 is SMNVEV (reference sequence).

In its sample, this clonotype was seen many times. The V call is TRBV20-1, the J call TRBJ2-7; possible D gene TRBD1, 6 bases. The CDR3 totals 16 residues. V was shortened by 3 bases and J by 5 bases, with 23 bases between the two germline ends. Germline assignment: CDR1 DFQATT and CDR2 SNEGSKA (reference sequence). CDR3 amino acids: CSARSGMGRGSHEQYF. As DNA, the CDR3 is TGCAGTGCTAGGTCCGGGATGGGCAGGGGATCTCACGAGCAGTACTTC.